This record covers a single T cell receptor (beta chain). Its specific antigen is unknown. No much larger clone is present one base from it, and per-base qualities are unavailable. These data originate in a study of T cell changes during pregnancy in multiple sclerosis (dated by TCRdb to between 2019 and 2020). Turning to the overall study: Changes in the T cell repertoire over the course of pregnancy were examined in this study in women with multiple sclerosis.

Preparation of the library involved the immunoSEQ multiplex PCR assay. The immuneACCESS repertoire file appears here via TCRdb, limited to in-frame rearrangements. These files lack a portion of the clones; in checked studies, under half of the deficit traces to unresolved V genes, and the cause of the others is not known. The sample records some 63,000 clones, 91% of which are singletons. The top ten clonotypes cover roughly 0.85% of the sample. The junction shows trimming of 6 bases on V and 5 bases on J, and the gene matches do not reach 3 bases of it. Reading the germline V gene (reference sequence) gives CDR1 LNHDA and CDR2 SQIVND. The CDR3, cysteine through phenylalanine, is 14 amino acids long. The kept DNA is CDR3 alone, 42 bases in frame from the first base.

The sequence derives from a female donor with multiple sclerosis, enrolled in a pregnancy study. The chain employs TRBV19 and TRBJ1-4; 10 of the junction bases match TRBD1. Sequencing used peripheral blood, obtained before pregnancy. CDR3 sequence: CASSTGQGNEKLFF. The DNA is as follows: TGTGCCAGTAGCACGGGACAGGGGAATGAAAAACTGTTTTTT.